This T cell receptor (beta chain) is from a study of T cells in localized non-small cell lung cancer (dated by TCRdb to 2018 to 2020). In the study overall: The study examined T cell repertoires in 200 to 300 patients with early-stage NSCLC and compared tumors with uninvolved tumor-adjacent lungs. The cohort was made up of some 240 treatment-naive NSCLC patients whose localized lung tumors had been resected. The mean age of the NSCLC patients was under 70 years, with about 120 men and about a hundred women. Paper-wide results and their limitations: Because the study design was exploratory, TCR variables were selected using unadjusted p-values without false-discovery rate correction. Of the top 100 tumor clones, a median of roughly 53 were detected in paired uninvolved adjacent lung; roughly 26 were also among that lung's top 100. Higher T cell density in blood was associated with longer overall survival, whereas higher clonality in adjacent lung was associated with shorter survival. Uninvolved tumor-adjacent lung showed the highest T cell clonality, higher than tumor, which suggests more focused antigenic responses in the adjacent lung. Because multi-region tumor sequencing was not done, intratumor heterogeneity could not be ruled out.

This clone was counted between two and nine times. Its antigen target is currently unknown. No clone much larger than this one lies a single base away; base qualities are absent. TCR beta CDR3 regions were sequenced from DNA using the immunoSEQ Assay. Processing in the source paper ran as follows. T cell density was computed as TCR beta template counts normalized to usable DNA estimated by amplifying housekeeping genes. Richness was estimated using the preseqR package, with extrapolation to 400,000 templates for PBMC samples and to 120,000 templates for tissue samples. Clonality was calculated as one minus Pielou's evenness. Tissue-enriched TCRs were identified by differential abundance testing using productive amino-acid clonotypes, minimum total count 5 and alpha 0.1. The Jaccard Index and the Morisita Overlap Index were used to measure repertoire overlap between compartments. GLIPH clustered TCR beta CDR3s with public tetramer-defined viral CDR3s; viral motifs required at least three viral sequences plus V-gene enrichment. TCRdb took this table from immuneACCESS and kept in-frame rearrangements with V and J called. Such tables lack part of the clones; where checked against another copy, unresolved V genes explain under half of the gap, and the rest is unexplained. D and trimming come from the DNA, and the V and J calls and clone size come from that table. This sample lists fewer than 25,000 clones; 86% were detected once. The ten largest clonotypes hold about 1.1% of the sample.

At diagnosis, peripheral blood, uninvolved tumor-adjacent lung and tumor were collected and stored as a combination of fresh-frozen and FFPE material. For TCR repertoire profiling, the blood samples were analyzed as peripheral blood mononuclear cells. At the junction V is shortened by 5 bases and J by 3 bases, with 13 bases in between. Based on the germline V gene, the CDR1 and CDR2 sequences are SGHNT and YENEEA. The CDR3 holds 14 amino acids from the cysteine to the phenylalanine. The CDR3 DNA has 42 bases and is translated from base 1. The sample in question was peripheral blood, obtained before any cancer treatment. This TCR was sampled from a woman aged 40 to 75 with stage I lung adenocarcinoma. Rearrangement joined TRBV11-3 to TRBJ2-5; the D segment cannot be called with confidence. The CDR3 sequence is CASSIPRREETQYF. In nucleotides, the sequence is TGTGCCAGCAGCATACCCCGGAGAGAAGAGACCCAGTACTTC.